The 3 T cell receptor beta chains below all came from one sample that was sequenced in a study of T cell responses to AZD1222 COVID-19 vaccine. Clones were read by immunoSEQ multiplex PCR, and TCRdb kept only the in-frame ones, dropping some. The sample carries around 170,000 clones, approximately 91% recorded once. The source was peripheral blood, collected on day 0 of AZD1222 vaccination. The receptors were gathered from an adult in good health.

This clone was seen a single time. This rearrangement joins TRBV9 to TRBJ2-7; 10 bases are shared with TRBD1. The ends lost 4 bases at V and 5 bases at J; junction bases unmatched: 6. This CDR3 has 14 residues. The germline V gene encodes CDR1 SGDLS and CDR2 YYNGEE. DNA of the CDR3: TGTGCCAGCAGCCTTCGACAGGGGGCGAACGAGCAGTACTTC. Translation gives CASSLRQGANEQYF.

V usage is TRBV5-1 and J usage is TRBJ1-2; 7 positions agree with TRBD1. The junction had 4 bases not matched to a gene; V was cut back by 4 bases and J by 4 bases. The CDR3 has 13 amino acids. CDR1 is SGHRS, CDR2 YFSETQ, per germline. In nucleotides, the CDR3 is TGCGCCAGCAGCGCCCGGGACAGCTATGGCTACACCTTC. Protein product: CASSARDSYGYTF.

The rearrangement joins TRBV6-1 to TRBJ2-7, with a weak D call TRBD2 (5 bases). The ends were cut back, 2 bases at V and 6 bases at J, with 11 bases in the middle. CDR3 size: 13 residues. The germline V gene encodes CDR1 MNHNS and CDR2 SASEGT. CDR3 region: CASSEQDGGEQYF. The CDR3 region has the DNA TGTGCCAGCAGTGAACAGGACGGAGGCGAGCAGTACTTC.